This paragraph reports one TCR beta chain. This clonotype showed up just a few times. Its antigen has not been determined. One base away there is no much larger clone; base qualities are not given. This record comes from a study of blood T cells in healthy people across ages (dated by TCRdb to between 2014 and 2017). Regarding the complete study: In model experiments, template switching captured roughly one uniquely barcoded TCR beta cDNA molecule for every two T cells. Age-related changes in TCR beta repertoire diversity were measured in the study by deep sequencing normalized with unique cDNA molecular identifiers. Donors of different ages were randomly distributed across sequencing lanes to avoid experimental bias. Four age groups were formed from the donors: young (average approximately 17 years), middle-aged (around 37), aged (roughly 56) and long-lived (roughly 81). Two additional independent replicas of 1 million unique cDNA reads from the same blood draw were analyzed for two donors (one aged 18 to 30 and one aged 80 or older). Overall results and qualifications from the work: Total diversity estimates from one million sequenced T cells were considered lower bounds and underestimates. As age increased, observed TCR beta diversity per million T cells dropped in a roughly linear way, and a significant reduction was already evident by age roughly 40. Since profiling was done on bulk unsorted PBMCs, naive and antigen-experienced compartments could not be conclusively compared. The CMV infection status of donors was not known, potentially confounding age-related changes in expanded clonotypes. Compared with the aged group, the long-lived group had more naive CD4+ T cells, fewer expanded clones and increased TCR diversity, a pattern suggesting age selection. There was a strong correlation between observed TCR beta diversity and the percentage of naive T cells measured by flow cytometry.

Library preparation employed 5' RACE. Sequencing relied on an Illumina HiSeq 2500. A second PCR of about 6 to 11 cycles was run with a J-beta primer mix and a sample-barcoded 5' primer. A unique molecular identifier was introduced onto each TCR beta cDNA molecule by a template-switch 5' adaptor carrying 12 random nucleotides. At least 3 million CDR3-containing paired-end reads were obtained from each sample. First-strand cDNA synthesis was performed from all RNA using the Mint cDNA synthesis kit, with priming by a TRBC-specific oligonucleotide. Following uracil-DNA glycosylase treatment, a first 18-cycle PCR with universal primers M1SS and BC2_uni_R was performed on all cDNA. The original methods were these. Each sample was normalized by randomly selecting 1 million high-quality reads, each carrying a distinct molecular identifier. Instead of being binned into consensus sequences, reads with shared molecular identifiers were discarded. MiTCR, set to a Q25 quality threshold and the strictest error-elimination algorithm, was used for CDR3 identification, clonotype clustering and error correction. Lower-bound total TCR beta diversity was estimated with a nonparametric unseen species model using Euler transformation. TCRdb handled the public reads itself, with Q25 trimming in fastp and clone calling in MiXCR, and kept productive beta chains. Rows with one shared CDR3 protein collapse into an entry with the most common genes and DNA. TCRdb assigned the V and J calls; the authors' analysis was not used. The sample records a few hundred thousand distinct CDR3 sequences, 25% to 30% of which are singletons. Together, the top ten hold about a fifth of the sample.

Reading from cysteine to phenylalanine, the CDR3 counts 13 amino acids. Only the CDR3 DNA stays, 39 bases, in frame from base 1. Via the germline V gene, CDR1 is SGHTA and CDR2 FQGTGA. The V and J ends are trimmed by 5 bases and 3 bases, leaving 9 bases between them. The approximately 39 donors, aged about 6 to 100 years, were systemically healthy Caucasian individuals from Russia. Each donor gave ten milliliters of peripheral blood, collected into EDTA-treated Vacutainer tubes. Ficoll-Paque density-gradient centrifugation was used to isolate PBMCs, with at least 7 million per sample. Total RNA, at least 5.5 micrograms per sample, was extracted from PBMCs with Trizol reagent. For every donor, flow cytometry on a PBMC aliquot measured the percentage of naive CD45RAhigh/CD27high T cells.

The chain joins TRBV7-3 to TRBJ2-3, with the D gene too uncertain to name. Source material: blood. This clonotype was obtained from a woman in her 70s in good health. At the DNA level, the sequence is TGTGCCAGCAGCCAAACAAGAACAGATACGCAGTATTTT. This gives the protein CASSQTRTDTQYF.